The 11 T cell receptor beta chains in this list originate from one sample, sequenced in a study of blood T cell repertoires in COVID-19. Assay: immunoSEQ multiplex PCR; the TCRdb copy retains only in-frame clones and omits some. Counted here are 90,000 to 120,000 clones, more than 70% occurring once; the ten biggest clones make up 4.5% to 6%. The sample comprised peripheral blood. Receptors were obtained from a man aged 40-49 years with active or convalescent COVID-19.

The chain employs TRBV7-8 and TRBJ2-7, with 10 bases fitting TRBD1. Germline V gives CDR1 SGHVS, CDR2 FQNEAQ. After removal of 4 bases from V and 2 bases from J, the junction contained 14 bases not matched to a gene. The length of the CDR3 is 18 residues. The CDR3 loop is CASSSAGTGEVVPYEQYF. The CDR3 region has the DNA TGTGCCAGCAGCTCCGCCGGGACAGGGGAAGTAGTTCCCTACGAGCAGTACTTC.

The chain carries TRBV7-9 and TRBJ2-5; 12 bases align to TRBD2. J was trimmed by 1 base and V by 5 bases; bases with no gene match: 2. Germline loops: CDR1 SEHNR, CDR2 FQNEAQ (reference sequence). This CDR3 has 15 residues. As DNA, the CDR3 is TGTGCCAGCAGCGGACTAGCGGGACTCCAAGAGACCCAGTACTTC. It codes for CASSGLAGLQETQYF.

The CDR3 bases are TGTGCCAGCAGATACACCGGGGTAGCTTTCTTT. This sequence encodes CASRYTGVAFF. This chain joins TRBV2 and TRBJ1-1; no clear D gene. The CDR3 has 11 residues. CDR1 is SNHLY, CDR2 FYNNEI, per germline. Trimming cost V 6 bases and J 10 bases, with 12 bases left between them.

V and J are TRBV7-2 and TRBJ2-7, with 11 positions matching TRBD2. Trimming at V came to 4 bases and at J to 3 bases, leaving 5 bases not matched to a gene. Germline CDR1 is SGHTA and CDR2 is FQGNSA. The CDR3 extends over 15 amino acids. The CDR3 DNA is TGTGCCAGCAGCTCAGGACTAGCGGGTAACTACGAGCAGTACTTC. This translates into CASSSGLAGNYEQYF.

The chain links TRBV21-1 to TRBJ1-6. TRBV21-1 is a listed pseudogene. The CDR3 totals 12 residues. CDR3 in DNA: TGTGCCAGCAGCAACCGTAATTCACCCCTCCACTTT. Protein: CASSNRNSPLHF.

The rearrangement uses TRBV7-9 and TRBJ1-3; D possibly corresponds to TRBD1 (5 bases). The CDR3 runs 19 residues. V shed 0 bases and J shed 0 bases, with 18 bases lying between them. Germline values: CDR1 SEHNR, CDR2 FQNEAQ (reference sequence). As DNA, the CDR3 is TGTGCCAGCAGCTTAGCGCGTGGGCCAGGGATTCCCTCTGGAAACACCATATATTTT. It translates to CASSLARGPGIPSGNTIYF.

The chain uses TRBV7-2 and TRBJ1-4; TRBD1 matches 7 bases. Per germline, CDR1 SGHTA and CDR2 FQGNSA. The CDR3 totals 15 residues. Trimming cost V 3 bases and J 3 bases; bases outside gene matches: 4. The CDR3 nucleotides are TGTGCCAGCAGCTTTGGGACAGTTTCTAATGAAAAACTGTTTTTT. It translates to CASSFGTVSNEKLFF.

The chain has TRBV5-4 and TRBJ2-3; 7 bases map to TRBD2. V lost 0 bases and J lost 0; bases outside the gene matches: 7. The germline V gene encodes CDR1 SGHNT and CDR2 YYREEE (reference sequence). The CDR3 is made up of 17 amino acids. The CDR3 DNA follows: TGTGCCAGCAGCTTGGGGGGACGGCGGGGGAGCACAGATACGCAGTATTTT. Its protein product is CASSLGGRRGSTDTQYF.

The genes are TRBV13 and TRBJ2-2; D remains unclear. Trimming took off 7 bases at V and 4 bases at J, with 16 bases between the two ends. Germline-derived CDR1 and CDR2 are PRHDT and FYEKMQ (reference sequence). The CDR3 sequence is 15 residues long. CDR3 coding DNA: TGTGCCAGCACCGCACCTTATTCCGGCACCGGGGAGCTGTTTTTT. This gives the protein CASTAPYSGTGELFF.

The chain employs TRBV28 and TRBJ2-1, with TRBD2 matching 9 bases. The CDR3 runs to 14 residues. Germline lookup yields CDR1 MDHEN and CDR2 SYDVKM. Trimming at V came to 5 bases and at J to 7 bases, leaving 6 bases not matched to a gene. The CDR3 sequence is CASSIAGVGNEQFF. In DNA, the CDR3 is TGTGCCAGCAGTATAGCGGGGGTAGGAAATGAGCAGTTCTTC.

The V call is TRBV6-2 or TRBV6-3, the J call TRBJ2-3; no firm D call. CDR1 is MNHEY, CDR2 SVGEGT, per germline. V lost 4 bases and J lost 2, with 10 bases in between. CDR3 length: 14 residues. This chain's CDR3 is CASSSQLFTDTQYF. In DNA form, the CDR3 reads TGTGCCAGCAGTTCACAGCTATTCACAGATACGCAGTATTTT.